The 21 T cell receptor beta chains presented below share a single source sample, sequenced in a study of breast tumors, draining lymph nodes, adjacent tissues. One entry per CDR3 protein results from TCRdb running MiXCR on the multiplex PCR reads. The sample records under 150,000 distinct CDR3 sequences, about 20% being singletons. The lymph nodes were axillary draining lymph nodes from breast cancer patients. The sequenced sample consisted of axillary lymph node tissue. The source is a female donor with breast cancer. Some clones in this sample may be carry-over from other donors' samples.

This clonotype was recorded at least ten times. The chain has TRBV19 and TRBJ2-5, with 9 positions matching TRBD2. CDR1 and CDR2 from the germline V gene are LNHDA and SQIVND (reference sequence). The CDR3 is made up of 16 amino acids. V was clipped by 5 bases and J by 6 bases; unmatched bases: 13. The CDR3 protein is CASSPRGLAEGKTQYF. In DNA, the CDR3 is TGTGCCAGTAGTCCCCGGGGACTAGCAGAAGGAAAGACCCAGTACTTC.

In its sample, this clonotype was seen many times. The CDR3 DNA reads as TGTGCCAGCAGTTATGGACTAGCGGGGAGCTACGAGCAGTACTTC. Its translation is CASSYGLAGSYEQYF. The V gene is TRBV7-2, the J gene TRBJ2-7; TRBD2 agrees at 12 bases. J gave up 3 bases and V 6 bases, and 6 bases lay outside the gene matches. The CDR3 extends over 15 amino acids. The germline V gene has CDR1 SGHTA and CDR2 FQGNSA. Full variable domain (missing parts from reference TRBV7-2 and TRBJ2-7): GAGVSQSPSNKVTEKGKDVELRCDPISGHTALYWYRQSLGQGLEFLIYFQGNSAPDKSGLPSDRFSAERTGGSVSTLTIQRTQQEDSAVYLCASSYGLAGSYEQYFGPGTRLTVT.

This clonotype was seen more than once but under ten times. A much more abundant neighbour one base away suggests this may be a read error. The rearrangement uses TRBV2 and TRBJ2-7; D is possibly TRBD1 (5 bases). The CDR3 extends over 14 amino acids. The V gene's germline CDR1 is SNHLY and CDR2 FYNNEI. This CDR3 reads CASRGLYISYGQYF. DNA of the CDR3: TGTGCCAGCAGGGGGCTGTACATCTCCTACGGGCAGTACTTC.

This sequence joins TRBV19 and TRBJ1-3; D remains unclear. This CDR3 is 15 amino acids long. Trimming removed 0 bases at V and 0 bases at J, with 6 bases between. Germline V gives CDR1 LNHDA, CDR2 SQIVND (reference sequence). DNA of the CDR3: TGTGCCAGTAGTATAGAGAAGTACTCTGGAAACACCATATATTTT. Translation gives CASSIEKYSGNTIYF. The whole variable domain, filled in from reference TRBV19 and TRBJ1-3, reads DGGITQSPKYLFRKEGQNVTLSCEQNLNHDAMYWYRQDPGQGLRLIYYSQIVNDFQKGDIAEGYSVSREKKESFPLTVTSAQKNPTAFYLCASSIEKYSGNTIYFGEGSWLTVV.

Many counts were recorded for this clonotype. This chain links TRBV12-3 or TRBV12-4 with TRBJ1-4; TRBD1 aligns across 7 bases. CDR3 length: 14 residues. Trimming cost V 6 bases and J 3 bases; bases outside gene matches: 4. The CDR3 is CASSVGTANEKLFF. The CDR3 coding sequence is TGTGCCAGCAGCGTCGGGACAGCTAATGAAAAACTGTTTTTT.

This clonotype was seen more than once but under ten times. This may arise from a read error, as a much more abundant clone is one base away. No conserved phenylalanine or tryptophan ends this CDR3, so it is likely a read error. This chain joins TRBV20-1 and TRBJ2-7, with 12 bases lining up with TRBD2. Germline values: CDR1 DFQATT, CDR2 SNEGSKA (reference sequence). CDR3 length: 14 residues. V shed 6 bases, J shed 6 bases, and the junction held 9 bases outside the gene matches. CDR3 sequence: CSAPSGLAGIEQYL. CDR3 sequence (DNA): TGCAGTGCCCCCTCAGGACTAGCGGGGATCGAGCAGTACCTC.

Comment on this clonotype: Since a much larger clone is just one base distant, this may be a read error. V usage is TRBV15 and J usage is TRBJ2-7, with a possible D match to TRBD2 (7 bases). Germline V gene sequence: CDR1 LNHNV, CDR2 YYDKDF (reference sequence). V lost 5 bases, J lost 1 base, and 9 bases lay in between. There are 13 residues in the CDR3. CDR3 nucleotides: TGTGCCACCAGCGGGGGGGCTTCCTACGAGCAGTACTTC. Amino acids: CATSGGASYEQYF.

This clonotype was observed many times. This sequence joins TRBV5-1 and TRBJ2-5, with TRBD2 as a possible D gene (6 bases). The CDR3 is 17 residues long. Between the trimmed V and J ends, which lost 0 bases and 2 bases, there was a span of 17 bases. Looked up from germline, CDR1 is SGHRS and CDR2 is YFSETQ. The CDR3 region is CASSLGRYSGEQETQYF. DNA of the CDR3: TGCGCCAGCAGCTTGGGTAGATATAGCGGAGAGCAAGAGACCCAGTACTTC. Drawing the rest from reference TRBV5-1 and TRBJ2-5, the complete variable domain is KAGVTQTPRYLIKTRGQQVTLSCSPISGHRSVSWYQQTPGQGLQFLFEYFSETQRNKGNFPGRFSGRQFSNSRSEMNVSTLELGDSALYLCASSLGRYSGEQETQYFGPGTRLLVL.

This clonotype has at least ten counts. The V and J genes are TRBV5-1 and TRBJ2-3; TRBD2 matches at 10 bases. The CDR3 spans 15 residues. The trim removed 1 base at V and 5 bases at J, leaving 4 bases unmatched. Germline values: CDR1 SGHRS, CDR2 YFSETQ. CDR3 sequence: CASSLPSGGGDTQYF. Here the CDR3 DNA reads TGCGCCAGCAGCTTGCCTAGCGGGGGTGGAGATACGCAGTATTTT.

The chain recombines TRBV7-9 with TRBJ1-1, with D perhaps matching TRBD1 (5 bases). Trimming left V 5 bases short and J 8 bases short, with 21 bases between. The germline V gene encodes CDR1 SEHNR and CDR2 FQNEAQ (reference sequence). CDR3 length: 15 amino acids. The CDR3 bases are TGTGCCAGCAGCCTCCTCCTGGGGGGTGGATCGGAAGCTTTCTTT. Translating it yields CASSLLLGGGSEAFF.

This clonotype was counted at least ten times. The chain couples TRBV12-3 or TRBV12-4 to TRBJ2-5; 12 bases agree with TRBD2. This CDR3 is 17 amino acids long. Trimming at V came to 6 bases and at J to 1 base, leaving 9 bases not matched to a gene. The chain's CDR3 is CASSSPGLAGSQETQYF. Written as DNA, the CDR3 is TGTGCCAGCAGCTCCCCTGGACTAGCGGGATCCCAAGAGACCCAGTACTTC.

This clonotype was seen a handful of times. The CDR3 loop reads CASSERDRGRSGANVLTF. CDR3 nucleotides: TGTGCCAGTAGTGAACGGGACAGGGGGCGGTCTGGGGCCAACGTCCTGACTTTC. The chain recombines TRBV19 with TRBJ2-6, with 12 bases lining up with TRBD1. CDR1 is LNHDA, CDR2 SQIVND, per germline (reference sequence). The CDR3 contains 18 residues. V was clipped by 5 bases and J by 1 base; unmatched bases: 6.

This clonotype was seen repeatedly, ten times or more. This sequence joins TRBV6-5 and TRBJ2-7; TRBD1 aligns across 10 bases. Germline CDR1 is MNHEY and CDR2 is SVGAGI. Losses at the gene ends were 4 bases for V and 5 bases for J; bases not matched to a gene: 5. This CDR3 is built from 14 residues. The CDR3 region has the DNA TGTGCCAGCAGTTCAGGGACAGGGGCGGACGAGCAGTACTTC. Its translation: CASSSGTGADEQYF.

This clonotype has a count of ten or more. This chain uses TRBV6-4 with TRBJ2-5, with D possibly being TRBD1 (7 bases). This CDR3 comprises 14 residues. V dropped 6 bases and J dropped 5 bases, with 16 bases sitting between them. The germline CDR1 and CDR2 sequences are MRHNA and SNTAGT. CDR3: CASRPQTGRETQYF. CDR3 nucleotide sequence: TGTGCCAGCAGACCCCAGACAGGGAGGGAGACCCAGTACTTC.

This clonotype was detected ten times or more. This chain links TRBV3-1 with TRBJ2-1; D is possibly TRBD2 (6 bases). The CDR3 runs to 15 residues. Germline loops: CDR1 LGHDT, CDR2 YNNKEL (reference sequence). The V end lost 6 bases, the J end lost 3 bases, and 15 bases lay between the germline ends. CDR3 residues: CASSALAGGYNEQFF. The CDR3 nucleotides read TGTGCCAGCAGTGCACTAGCCGGGGGCTACAATGAGCAGTTCTTC.

Ten or more counts support this clonotype. V and J are TRBV29-1 and TRBJ1-2, with TRBD1 identical over 8 bases. Unmatched junction bases numbered 2, after V lost 1 base and J lost 4 bases. This CDR3 has 13 residues. Germline assignment: CDR1 SQVTM and CDR2 ANQGSEA. As DNA, the CDR3 is TGCAGCGTTGAAGTAGGGACAGGCTATGGCTACACCTTC. Translated, it gives CSVEVGTGYGYTF.

This clonotype was observed a handful of times. This CDR3 reads CASSIEAGKDQPQHF. DNA of the CDR3: TGTGCCAGTAGTATAGAGGCAGGGAAAGATCAGCCCCAGCATTTT. This chain joins TRBV19 and TRBJ1-5, with D perhaps TRBD1 (5 bases). The CDR3 consists of 15 residues. V was shortened by 0 bases and J by 5 bases, with 11 bases between the two germline ends. The germline V gene encodes CDR1 LNHDA and CDR2 SQIVND (reference sequence). Looking up the rest from reference TRBV19 and TRBJ1-5 gives the full variable domain: DGGITQSPKYLFRKEGQNVTLSCEQNLNHDAMYWYRQDPGQGLRLIYYSQIVNDFQKGDIAEGYSVSREKKESFPLTVTSAQKNPTAFYLCASSIEAGKDQPQHFGDGTRLSIL.

There are many counts of this clonotype. The V call is TRBV27, the J call TRBJ1-6; 9 nucleotides align to TRBD1. The CDR3 is 16 residues long. The germline V gene encodes CDR1 MNHEY and CDR2 SMNVEV (reference sequence). The V and J ends lost 5 bases and 4 bases, in that order; junction bases with no gene match: 6. CDR3: CASSRGQGRYNSPLHF. The CDR3 DNA sequence: TGTGCCAGCAGTCGCGGACAGGGGCGGTATAATTCACCCCTCCACTTT.

In its sample, this clonotype was seen many times. The rearrangement joins TRBV13 to TRBJ2-7, with a weak D call TRBD1 (6 bases). CDR3 length: 14 residues. V lost 3 bases to trimming and J lost 0 bases, with 9 bases between them. The V gene's germline CDR1 is PRHDT and CDR2 FYEKMQ (reference sequence). CDR3 nucleotides: TGTGCCAGCAGCTTTGCAGGGGACTCCTACGAGCAGTACTTC. Protein product: CASSFAGDSYEQYF.

At least ten counts were recorded for this clonotype. The chain employs TRBV10-3 and TRBJ2-1; TRBD2 might be the D (7 bases). V shed 4 bases and J shed 3 bases, with 19 bases lying between them. Germline V gives CDR1 ENHRY, CDR2 SYGVKD. The CDR3 totals 17 residues. CDR3 sequence (DNA): TGTGCCATCAGTGGGGGGGGGCGAGGAACGGGCTACAATGAGCAGTTCTTC. This codes for CAISGGGRGTGYNEQFF.

CDR3 nucleotide sequence: TGTGCCAGCAGCGTAGTAATGGAGACTGAAGCTTTCTTT. It is translated as CASSVVMETEAFF. The chain combines TRBV9 with TRBJ1-1, with D unclear. This CDR3 is 13 amino acids long. CDR1 is SGDLS, CDR2 YYNGEE, per germline. V lost 0 bases to trimming and J lost 5 bases, with 8 bases between them.